Included here is one T cell receptor (beta chain) sequence, with context. As yet, its antigen is unknown. These data are taken from a study of shared clonotypes between healthy human individuals. Findings of the study overall: Donor scarcity curtailed the genetic and exposure-history diversity represented herein.

Germline V gene lookup returns CDR1 SGHRS and CDR2 YFSETQ. The germline V and J ends were trimmed by 0 bases and 2 bases, with 14 bases remaining between them. The CDR3 spans 16 residues. Each cell subset's genomic DNA was divided evenly among several immunoSEQ plates. Libraries were prepared by immunoSEQ multiplex PCR; TCRdb keeps only in-frame clonotypes and omits some of them. The sample consists of 2,500,000 or so clones, around nine tenths of them appearing once. Sequencing input: naive CD4+ T cells sorted from blood. Subset defined: CD45RA+ positively selected. The chain employs TRBV5-1 and TRBJ1-1; D remains unclear. This sequence was found in a man younger than 35 in good health. The CDR3 is CASSLASRTANTEAFF. CDR3 bases: TGCGCCAGCAGCTTGGCGTCCCGGACGGCCAACACTGAAGCTTTCTTT. The whole variable domain, remainder taken from reference TRBV5-1 and TRBJ1-1, is KAGVTQTPRYLIKTRGQQVTLSCSPISGHRSVSWYQQTPGQGLQFLFEYFSETQRNKGNFPGRFSGRQFSNSRSEMNVSTLELGDSALYLCASSLASRTANTEAFFGQGTRLTVV.